This is a list of T cell receptor beta chains from one sample in a study of tumor-infiltrating lymphocytes in primary liver carcinoma. TCRdb re-called the multiplex PCR reads through MiXCR, storing one row per CDR3 protein. Among roughly 100,000 distinct CDR3 sequences, 65% to 75% were seen once, and the ten largest hold less than 15%. Input material: liver tumor tissue from sampling region 2. The receptors here all came from an older woman with primary liver carcinoma and hepatitis B virus infection. The conserved cysteine and the conserved F or W are not part of the CDR3 here. Fields, in order: CDR3 protein, D gene, V gene, clone size, J gene. The D gene is left open where the match is weak. Only some rows state a clone size, as once, few, many or a class for expanded clones.

CDR3aa: ASSRGSGSNEQF; d_gene: NA; v_gene: TRBV6-5; abundance: many; j_gene: TRBJ2-1
CDR3aa: ASTTTGISGDLF; d_gene: TRBD1; v_gene: TRBV12-3/TRBV12-4; abundance: NA; j_gene: TRBJ2-2
CDR3aa: ASSPSQGPTGELF; d_gene: NA; v_gene: TRBV11-2; abundance: few; j_gene: TRBJ2-2
CDR3aa: ASRELNTEAF; d_gene: NA; v_gene: TRBV28; abundance: many; j_gene: TRBJ1-1
CDR3aa: ASSTRDTRIEAF; d_gene: NA; v_gene: TRBV9; abundance: NA; j_gene: TRBJ1-1
CDR3aa: ASSLYGTNTEAF; d_gene: NA; v_gene: TRBV7-9; abundance: few; j_gene: TRBJ1-1
CDR3aa: ASSLGDRDSPLH; d_gene: TRBD1; v_gene: TRBV11-2; abundance: NA; j_gene: TRBJ1-6
CDR3aa: ASSSLRGVTGELL; d_gene: TRBD2; v_gene: TRBV6-5; abundance: once; j_gene: TRBJ2-2
CDR3aa: ASSLGGAVGDTQY; d_gene: NA; v_gene: TRBV5-6; abundance: many; j_gene: TRBJ2-3
CDR3aa: ASSLAGGTFQETQY; d_gene: TRBD2; v_gene: TRBV5-1; abundance: many; j_gene: TRBJ2-5
CDR3aa: ASSFNRVGYNEQF; d_gene: NA; v_gene: TRBV5-5; abundance: many; j_gene: TRBJ2-1
CDR3aa: ASSQIGGKSNQPQH; d_gene: NA; v_gene: TRBV4-1; abundance: many; j_gene: TRBJ1-5
CDR3aa: AVSPPQGPTGELF; d_gene: NA; v_gene: TRBV11-2; abundance: NA; j_gene: TRBJ2-2
CDR3aa: ASSLRGGSQETQY; d_gene: TRBD2; v_gene: TRBV7-3; abundance: NA; j_gene: TRBJ2-5
CDR3aa: ASRYDSSYGYT; d_gene: NA; v_gene: TRBV28; abundance: NA; j_gene: TRBJ1-2
CDR3aa: ASSPTSPNTGELF; d_gene: TRBD2; v_gene: TRBV4-2; abundance: many; j_gene: TRBJ2-2
CDR3aa: ASSPRVAGANVLT; d_gene: NA; v_gene: TRBV12-3/TRBV12-4; abundance: many; j_gene: TRBJ2-6
CDR3aa: AWKTSHGLDGYT; d_gene: NA; v_gene: TRBV30; abundance: NA; j_gene: TRBJ1-2
CDR3aa: ASSKDRGSNQPQY; d_gene: TRBD1; v_gene: TRBV19; abundance: NA; j_gene: NA
CDR3aa: AWSVHRDYTEAF; d_gene: NA; v_gene: TRBV30; abundance: many; j_gene: TRBJ1-1
CDR3aa: ASSIGQGAADTQY; d_gene: TRBD1; v_gene: TRBV7-3; abundance: NA; j_gene: TRBJ2-3
CDR3aa: ARRTYRDRDNSPLH; d_gene: TRBD1; v_gene: TRBV28; abundance: NA; j_gene: TRBJ1-6